The T cell receptor beta chain described here comes from a study of CD8 T cells in ankylosing spondylitis. TCRdb used MiXCR to reprocess the 5' RACE reads, holding one entry per CDR3 protein. The table includes over 450,000 distinct CDR3 sequences, roughly 13% detected once. Germline V gene data show CDR1 as SGHRS and CDR2 as YFSETQ. With 4 bases clipped from V and 5 bases from J, the junction kept 12 bases outside the gene matches. This CDR3 comprises 17 residues. This clonotype was detected ten times or more. No antigen is known for it. Study-level findings and limits: Characteristic of ankylosing spondylitis blood, it appeared, was a TCR beta motif comprising eight highly homologous variants.

Source material: blood, either unsorted or a sorted T cell fraction (not recorded which). The rearrangement links TRBV5-1 to TRBJ2-1, with 10 positions matching TRBD2. This clonotype originated in a male donor with ankylosing spondylitis. The CDR3 loop is CASSLLTSGINDNEQFF. CDR3 DNA sequence: TGCGCCAGCAGCCTACTAACTAGCGGGATTAATGACAATGAGCAGTTCTTC.